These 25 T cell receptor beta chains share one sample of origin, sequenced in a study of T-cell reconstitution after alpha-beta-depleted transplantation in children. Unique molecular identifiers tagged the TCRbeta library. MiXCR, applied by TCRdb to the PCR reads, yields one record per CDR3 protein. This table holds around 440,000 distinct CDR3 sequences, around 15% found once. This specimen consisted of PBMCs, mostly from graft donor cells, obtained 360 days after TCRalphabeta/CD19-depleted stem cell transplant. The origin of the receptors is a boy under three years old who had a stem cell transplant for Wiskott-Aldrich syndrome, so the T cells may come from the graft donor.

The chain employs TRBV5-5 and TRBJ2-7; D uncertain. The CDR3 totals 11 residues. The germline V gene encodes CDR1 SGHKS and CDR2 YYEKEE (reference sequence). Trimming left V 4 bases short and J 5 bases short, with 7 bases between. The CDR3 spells CASSLLDEQYF. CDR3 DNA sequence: TGTGCCAGCAGCCTCTTGGACGAGCAGTACTTC.

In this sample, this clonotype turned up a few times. The CDR3 DNA reads TGCGCCAGCGACCACCAGGGGCCCCCCCCCACAGATACGCAGTATTTT. As protein: CASDHQGPPPTDTQYF. The chain uses TRBV5-1 and TRBJ2-3; tentative D call: TRBD1 (6 bases). The CDR3 is 16 residues long. V was clipped by 7 bases and J by 2 bases, with 20 bases between them. Germline V lookup: CDR1 SGHRS, CDR2 YFSETQ.

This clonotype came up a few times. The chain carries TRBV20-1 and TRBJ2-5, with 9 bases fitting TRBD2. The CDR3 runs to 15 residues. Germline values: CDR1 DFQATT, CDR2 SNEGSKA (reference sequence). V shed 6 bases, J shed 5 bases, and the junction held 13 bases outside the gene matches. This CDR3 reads CSAQGSGGRAETQYF. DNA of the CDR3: TGCAGTGCCCAGGGGAGTGGCGGGAGGGCGGAGACCCAGTACTTC.

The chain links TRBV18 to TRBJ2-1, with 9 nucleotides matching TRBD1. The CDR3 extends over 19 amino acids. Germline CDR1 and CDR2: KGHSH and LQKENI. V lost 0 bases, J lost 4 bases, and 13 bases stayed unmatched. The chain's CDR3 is CASSPPPRSRTGDYNEQFF. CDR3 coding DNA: TGTGCCAGCTCACCACCACCACGTTCTAGGACAGGGGATTACAATGAGCAGTTCTTC.

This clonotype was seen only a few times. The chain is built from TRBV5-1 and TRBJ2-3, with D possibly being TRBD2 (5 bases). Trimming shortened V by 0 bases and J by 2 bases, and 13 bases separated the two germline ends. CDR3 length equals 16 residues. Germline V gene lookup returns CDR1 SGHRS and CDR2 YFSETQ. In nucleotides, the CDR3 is TGCGCCAGCAGCTTGGCCCGGGATCTTTTCACAGATACGCAGTATTTT. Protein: CASSLARDLFTDTQYF.

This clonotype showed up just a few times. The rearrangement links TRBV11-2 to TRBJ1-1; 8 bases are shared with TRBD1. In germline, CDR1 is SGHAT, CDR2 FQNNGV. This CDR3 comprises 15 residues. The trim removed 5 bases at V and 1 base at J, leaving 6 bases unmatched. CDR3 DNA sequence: TGTGCCAGCAGCCCCGGACAGGGAGCGAACACTGAAGCTTTCTTT. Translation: CASSPGQGANTEAFF.

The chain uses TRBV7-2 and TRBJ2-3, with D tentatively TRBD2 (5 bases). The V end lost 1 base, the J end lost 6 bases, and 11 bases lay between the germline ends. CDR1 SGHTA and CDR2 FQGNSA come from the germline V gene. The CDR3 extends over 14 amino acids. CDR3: CASSLVASSDTQYF. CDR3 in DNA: TGTGCCAGCAGCTTAGTGGCTAGCTCGGATACGCAGTATTTT.

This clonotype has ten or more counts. In DNA form, the CDR3 reads TGCGCCAGCAGGGTCCGGGGGACCGACGGGGAGCTGTTTTTT. Protein sequence: CASRVRGTDGELFF. This chain joins TRBV5-1 and TRBJ2-2; a weak D match, TRBD2 (6 bases). This CDR3 is built from 14 residues. Germline CDR1 SGHRS, CDR2 YFSETQ. V was cut by 5 bases and J by 7 bases, with 15 bases left in between.

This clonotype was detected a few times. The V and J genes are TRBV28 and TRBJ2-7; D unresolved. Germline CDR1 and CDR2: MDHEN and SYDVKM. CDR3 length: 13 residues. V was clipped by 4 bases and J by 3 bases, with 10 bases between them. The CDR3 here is CASSSGPFYEQYF. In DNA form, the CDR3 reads TGTGCCAGCAGTTCCGGACCTTTCTACGAGCAGTACTTC.

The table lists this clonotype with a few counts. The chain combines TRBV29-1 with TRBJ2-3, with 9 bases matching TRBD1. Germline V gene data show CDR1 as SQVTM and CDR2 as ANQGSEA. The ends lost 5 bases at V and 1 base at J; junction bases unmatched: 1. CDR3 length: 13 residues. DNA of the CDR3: TGCAGCGTTACAGGGGGCCGCACAGATACGCAGTATTTT. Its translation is CSVTGGRTDTQYF.

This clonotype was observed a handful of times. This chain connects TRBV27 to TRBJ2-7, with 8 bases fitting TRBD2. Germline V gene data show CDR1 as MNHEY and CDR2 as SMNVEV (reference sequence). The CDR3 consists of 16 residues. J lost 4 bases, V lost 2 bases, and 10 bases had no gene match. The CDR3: CASSLLSLAGIYEQYF. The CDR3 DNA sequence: TGTGCCAGCAGTTTACTAAGTCTAGCGGGTATTTACGAGCAGTACTTC.

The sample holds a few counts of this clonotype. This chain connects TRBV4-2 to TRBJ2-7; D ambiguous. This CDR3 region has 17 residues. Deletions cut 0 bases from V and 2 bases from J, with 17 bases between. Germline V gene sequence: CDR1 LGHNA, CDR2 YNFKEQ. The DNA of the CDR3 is TGTGCCAGCAGCCAAGAACCGGGTTCGATAACAGCCTACGAGCAGTACTTC. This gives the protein CASSQEPGSITAYEQYF.

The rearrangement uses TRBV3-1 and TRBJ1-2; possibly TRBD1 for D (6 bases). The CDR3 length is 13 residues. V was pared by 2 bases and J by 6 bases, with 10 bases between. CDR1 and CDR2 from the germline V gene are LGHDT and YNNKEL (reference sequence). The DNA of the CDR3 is TGTGCCAGCAGCCAACAACCAGGGGATGGCTACACCTTC. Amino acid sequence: CASSQQPGDGYTF.

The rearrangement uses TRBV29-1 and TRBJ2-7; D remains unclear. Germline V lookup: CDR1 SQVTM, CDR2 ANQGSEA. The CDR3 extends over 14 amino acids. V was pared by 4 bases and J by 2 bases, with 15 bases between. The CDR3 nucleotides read TGCAGCGTTGTATTGACCGCAGATCCCTACGAGCAGTACTTC. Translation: CSVVLTADPYEQYF.

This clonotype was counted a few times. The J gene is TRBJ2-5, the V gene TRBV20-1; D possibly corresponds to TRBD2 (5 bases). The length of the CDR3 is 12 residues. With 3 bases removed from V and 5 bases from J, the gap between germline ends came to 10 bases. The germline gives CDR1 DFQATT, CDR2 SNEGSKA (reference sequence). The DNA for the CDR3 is TGCAGTGCTAGGGAGGCTCGGGAGACCCAGTACTTC. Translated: CSAREARETQYF.

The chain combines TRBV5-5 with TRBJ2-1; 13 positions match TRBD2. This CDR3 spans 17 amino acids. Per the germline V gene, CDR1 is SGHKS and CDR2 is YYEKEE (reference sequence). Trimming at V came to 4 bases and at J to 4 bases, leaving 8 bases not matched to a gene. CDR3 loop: CASSPTSGRGLYNEQFF. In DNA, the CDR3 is TGTGCCAGCAGCCCTACTAGCGGGAGGGGATTGTACAATGAGCAGTTCTTC.

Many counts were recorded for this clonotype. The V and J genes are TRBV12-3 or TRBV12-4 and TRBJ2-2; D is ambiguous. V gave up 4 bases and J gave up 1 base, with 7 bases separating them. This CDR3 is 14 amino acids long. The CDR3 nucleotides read TGTGCCAGCAGTTCCATCCTGAACACCGGGGAGCTGTTTTTT. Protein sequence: CASSSILNTGELFF.

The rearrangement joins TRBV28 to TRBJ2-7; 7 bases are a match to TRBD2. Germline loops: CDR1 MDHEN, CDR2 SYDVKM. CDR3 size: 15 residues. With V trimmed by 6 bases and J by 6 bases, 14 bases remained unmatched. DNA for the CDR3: TGTGCCAGCAGGGGGCACGGGGGGAAAAACGCCGAGCAGTACTTC. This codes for CASRGHGGKNAEQYF.

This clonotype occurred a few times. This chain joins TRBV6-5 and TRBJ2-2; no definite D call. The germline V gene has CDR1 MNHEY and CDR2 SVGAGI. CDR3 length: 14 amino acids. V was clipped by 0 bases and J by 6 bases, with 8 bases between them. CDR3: CASSYSASSGELFF. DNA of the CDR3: TGTGCCAGCAGTTACTCGGCTTCTTCCGGGGAGCTGTTTTTT.

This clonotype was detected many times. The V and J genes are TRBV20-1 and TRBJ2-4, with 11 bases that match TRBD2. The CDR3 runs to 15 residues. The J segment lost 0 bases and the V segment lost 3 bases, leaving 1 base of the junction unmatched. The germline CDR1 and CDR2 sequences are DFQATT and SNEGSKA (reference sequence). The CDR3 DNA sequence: TGCAGTGCTAGTCTAGCGGGGGGAGCCAAAAACATTCAGTACTTC. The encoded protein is CSASLAGGAKNIQYF.

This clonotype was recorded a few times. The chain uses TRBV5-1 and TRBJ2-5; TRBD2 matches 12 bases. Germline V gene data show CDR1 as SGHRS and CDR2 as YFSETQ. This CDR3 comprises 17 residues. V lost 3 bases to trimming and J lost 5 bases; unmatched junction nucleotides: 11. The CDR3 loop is CASSYGLAGGPGETQYF. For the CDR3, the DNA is TGCGCCAGCAGCTACGGCCTAGCGGGAGGGCCGGGCGAGACCCAGTACTTC.

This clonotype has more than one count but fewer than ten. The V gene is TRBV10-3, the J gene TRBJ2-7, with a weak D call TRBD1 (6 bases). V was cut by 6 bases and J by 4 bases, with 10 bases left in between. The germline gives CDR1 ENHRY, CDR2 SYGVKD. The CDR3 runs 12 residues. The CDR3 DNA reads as TGTGCCATCAGACAGGGCGGGTACGAGCAGTACTTC. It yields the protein CAIRQGGYEQYF.

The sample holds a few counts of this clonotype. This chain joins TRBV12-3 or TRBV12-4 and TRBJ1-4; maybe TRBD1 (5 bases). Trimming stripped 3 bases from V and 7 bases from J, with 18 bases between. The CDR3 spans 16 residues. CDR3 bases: TGTGCCAGCAGTTTCCAGCGGGGACTGGGAGGTGAAAAACTGTTTTTT. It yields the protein CASSFQRGLGGEKLFF.

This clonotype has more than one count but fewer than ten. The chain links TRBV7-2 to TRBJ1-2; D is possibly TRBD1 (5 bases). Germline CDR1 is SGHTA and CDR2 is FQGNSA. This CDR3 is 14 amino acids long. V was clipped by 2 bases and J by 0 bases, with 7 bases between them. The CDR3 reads CASSLRGANYGYTF. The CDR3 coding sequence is TGTGCCAGCAGCTTAAGGGGAGCTAACTATGGCTACACCTTC.

The CDR3, as DNA: TGCAGTGCTAGTGCAGGGCTTGAGCAGTACTTC. It specifies CSASAGLEQYF. The chain is built from TRBV20-1 and TRBJ2-7, with a possible D match to TRBD1 (5 bases). V was pared by 3 bases and J by 7 bases, with 10 bases between. The CDR3 spans 11 residues. The V gene's germline CDR1 is DFQATT and CDR2 SNEGSKA (reference sequence).